This T cell receptor (beta chain) was captured in a study of T cells in Graves' hyperthyroidism and ophthalmopathy. PBMCs were derived from approximately 10 ml fresh peripheral blood. This clonotype has ten or more counts. RNA transcripts were the template for amplifying TCR beta CDR3 regions. In the first-round RT-PCR of the TCR CDR3, the HTBI primer set was used. Using its own MiXCR run on the multiplex PCR reads, TCRdb lists one record per CDR3 protein. The sample carries some 490,000 distinct CDR3 sequences, approximately 16% recorded once. The V and J ends lost 2 bases and 2 bases respectively, with 11 bases between them. Germline-derived CDR1 and CDR2 are KGHSH and LQKENI. CDR3 size: 15 residues.

The J gene is TRBJ2-3, the V gene TRBV18; weak D call: TRBD2 (6 bases). The clonotype was recovered from a woman aged 25 to 39 with Graves' ophthalmopathy. The sequencing sample was made of blood. The CDR3 sequence: CASSPRAGITDTQYF. The CDR3 region has the DNA TGTGCCAGCTCACCAAGGGCGGGGATCACAGATACGCAGTATTTT.